The 20 T cell receptor beta chains below all came from one sample that was sequenced in a study of technical replicates of blood from a few donors. Only in-frame clones appear in the TCRdb table, and some are missing; sequencing was by immunoSEQ multiplex PCR. Of 40,000 to 65,000 clones detected, around 84% appear once; the ten largest clones hold roughly 5.8%. The sequenced sample was PBMCs. These receptors originate from a human donor in good health. Some clones in this sample may be carry-over from other donors' samples.

For this clone: Mismatch with germline at one junction end may stem from a read error. The chain combines TRBV5-1 with TRBJ2-5, with D maybe TRBD1 (5 bases). Germline values: CDR1 SGHRS, CDR2 YFSETQ. The CDR3 consists of 15 residues. The CDR3 loop reads CASRLVSGQGETQYF. The CDR3 nucleotides are TGCGCCAGCAGGTTGGTCTCAGGGCAGGGTGAGACCCAGTACTTC.

The chain employs TRBV6-1 and TRBJ2-7; 8 bases are a match to TRBD2. CDR1 is MNHNS and CDR2 is SASEGT in the germline V gene. The CDR3 is 17 residues long. V trimming: 0 bases; J trimming: 0 bases; junction bases outside the gene matches: 7. The CDR3 sequence: CASSEAPTGTSSYEQYF. CDR3 coding DNA: TGTGCCAGCAGTGAAGCCCCTACTGGGACTAGCTCCTACGAGCAGTACTTC.

The chain couples TRBV5-6 to TRBJ2-2, with 9 bases aligning to TRBD1. Trimming at V came to 0 bases and at J to 5 bases, leaving 5 bases not matched to a gene. CDR1 and CDR2 (germline): SGHDT, YYEEEE. The length of the CDR3 is 16 residues. CDR3 nucleotides: TGTGCCAGCAGCTTGGGAAGGACAGGGGTTACCGGGGAGCTGTTTTTT. Its protein product is CASSLGRTGVTGELFF.

The chain uses TRBV18 and TRBJ1-1; weak D call: TRBD1 (6 bases). Trimming took off 6 bases at V and 2 bases at J, with 13 bases between the two ends. The CDR3 spans 14 residues. Per the germline V gene, CDR1 is KGHSH and CDR2 is LQKENI. The CDR3 DNA reads TGTGCCAGCTCCCGTTGGGACACTAACACTGAAGCTTTCTTT. Its translation is CASSRWDTNTEAFF.

V usage is TRBV7-6 and J usage is TRBJ2-1; 9 bases are a match to TRBD1. J was trimmed by 2 bases and V by 7 bases; bases with no gene match: 6. Germline V gene data show CDR1 as SGHVS and CDR2 as FNYEAQ. The CDR3 runs to 15 residues. CDR3 sequence (DNA): TGTGCCAGCACCGTTGGGACAGGGCCCTACAATGAGCAGTTCTTC. It yields the protein CASTVGTGPYNEQFF.

Worth noting for this clone: Other nucleotide sequences from this sample produce the same CDR3. V and J are TRBV6-5 and TRBJ2-7; TRBD2 aligns across 14 bases. Per the germline V gene, CDR1 is MNHEY and CDR2 is SVGAGI. The CDR3 is 13 amino acids. Trimming removed 6 bases from V and 7 bases from J; junction bases left unmatched: 2. CDR3 DNA: TGTGCCAGCAGGGGACTAGCGGGGGATGAGCAGTACTTC. Translated: CASRGLAGDEQYF.

The chain joins TRBV2 to TRBJ1-6; TRBD1 might be the D (6 bases). Germline CDR1 and CDR2: SNHLY and FYNNEI. This CDR3 has 15 amino acids. V gave up 6 bases and J gave up 6 bases, with 15 bases separating them. The CDR3 region has the DNA TGTGCCAGCAGGGAGACAGGTGGGCCTAATTCACCCCTCCACTTT. Amino acid sequence: CASRETGGPNSPLHF.

The chain joins TRBV11-2 to TRBJ1-2; D not resolved. V lost 5 bases and J lost 3, with 13 bases in between. CDR1 is SGHAT, CDR2 FQNNGV, per germline. The CDR3 spans 14 residues. The CDR3 bases are TGTGCCAGCAGCACCGTACGCCGAGACTATGGCTACACCTTC. Protein sequence: CASSTVRRDYGYTF.

Only one count was recorded for this clone. The chain employs TRBV18 and TRBJ1-5; D unclear. Germline V gene data show CDR1 as KGHSH and CDR2 as LQKENI. This CDR3 spans 17 amino acids. Trimming stripped 0 bases from V and 0 bases from J, with 12 bases between. CDR3 loop: CASSPPRGPNSNQPQHF. For the CDR3, the DNA is TGTGCCAGCTCACCACCCCGCGGCCCAAATAGCAATCAGCCCCAGCATTTT.

The gene calls are TRBV5-4 and TRBJ2-1; TRBD2 aligns across 7 bases. This CDR3 comprises 15 residues. The V gene's germline CDR1 is SGHNT and CDR2 YYREEE (reference sequence). The junction had 9 bases not matched to a gene; V was cut back by 2 bases and J by 7 bases. The CDR3 is CASSFPAGTANEQFF. DNA for the CDR3: TGTGCCAGCAGCTTTCCAGCGGGAACGGCTAATGAGCAGTTCTTC.

This chain links TRBV4-3 with TRBJ2-5, with TRBD2 matching over 11 bases. Trimming removed 0 bases from V and 11 bases from J; junction bases left unmatched: 17. Per the germline V gene, CDR1 is LGHNA and CDR2 is YSLEER. The CDR3 sequence is 18 residues long. CDR3 DNA: TGCGCCAGCAGCCAAGATATCGGAACTAGCGGGAGCCCGAGGGCTCAGTACTTC. Protein: CASSQDIGTSGSPRAQYF.

This chain links TRBV15 with TRBJ1-2, with D possibly being TRBD1 (5 bases). The germline V and J ends were trimmed by 4 bases and 8 bases, with 20 bases remaining between them. The CDR3 has 15 residues. Germline CDR1 is LNHNV and CDR2 is YYDKDF (reference sequence). CDR3 nucleotide sequence: TGTGCCACCAGCACCCTGGGCAGGGATCTAAACGGCTACACCTTC. This codes for CATSTLGRDLNGYTF.

The genes are TRBV19 and TRBJ1-4; TRBD1 is a possible D gene (6 bases). This CDR3 region has 18 residues. Trimming took off 3 bases at V and 4 bases at J, with 21 bases between the two ends. Germline assignment: CDR1 LNHDA and CDR2 SQIVND (reference sequence). CDR3 loop: CASSIRKGVGGGNEKLFF. The CDR3 DNA follows: TGTGCCAGTAGTATCAGGAAGGGGGTCGGTGGCGGTAATGAAAAACTGTTTTTT.

The chain recombines TRBV9 with TRBJ2-3; perhaps TRBD2 as D (5 bases). V dropped 1 base and J dropped 0 bases, with 9 bases sitting between them. Germline values: CDR1 SGDLS, CDR2 YYNGEE. The CDR3 runs 15 residues. The CDR3: CASSVLGESTDTQYF. The CDR3 DNA sequence: TGTGCCAGCAGCGTATTGGGAGAGAGCACAGATACGCAGTATTTT.

CDR3 amino acids: CASSLAGGYGYTF. For the CDR3, the DNA is TGTGCCAGCAGCTTAGCAGGGGGCTATGGCTACACCTTC. This sequence joins TRBV7-2 and TRBJ1-2, with a weak D call TRBD1 (6 bases). Germline V gives CDR1 SGHTA, CDR2 FQGNSA. This CDR3 region has 13 residues. V was shortened by 0 bases and J by 4 bases, with 6 bases between the two germline ends.

In its sample, this clone was seen once. This rearrangement joins TRBV27 to TRBJ2-2, with 7 bases lining up with TRBD2. The CDR3 consists of 15 residues. V dropped 6 bases and J dropped 4; count of bases not matched to a gene: 8. Germline loops: CDR1 MNHEY, CDR2 SMNVEV (reference sequence). The CDR3 loop reads CASRDGGIRTGELFF. The CDR3 coding sequence is TGTGCCAGCAGAGACGGGGGGATTCGCACCGGGGAGCTGTTTTTT.

This clone was detected once. The gene calls are TRBV5-1 and TRBJ2-3; 7 bases match TRBD1. The V and J ends lost 4 bases and 5 bases, in that order; junction bases with no gene match: 4. This CDR3 is built from 13 residues. Germline CDR1 and CDR2: SGHRS and YFSETQ. The CDR3 sequence: CASSRQGQDTQYF. CDR3 DNA sequence: TGCGCCAGCAGCCGACAGGGTCAAGATACGCAGTATTTT.

The V and J genes are TRBV19 and TRBJ2-7; 9 nucleotides align to TRBD2. With V trimmed by 4 bases and J by 3 bases, 1 base remained unmatched. The CDR3 contains 13 residues. Per the germline V gene, CDR1 is LNHDA and CDR2 is SQIVND (reference sequence). The CDR3 spells CASSNSGGYEQYF. CDR3 coding DNA: TGTGCCAGTAGTAATAGCGGGGGCTACGAGCAGTACTTC. Complete variable domain (other parts from reference TRBV19 and TRBJ2-7): DGGITQSPKYLFRKEGQNVTLSCEQNLNHDAMYWYRQDPGQGLRLIYYSQIVNDFQKGDIAEGYSVSREKKESFPLTVTSAQKNPTAFYLCASSNSGGYEQYFGPGTRLTVT.

The chain has TRBV4-3 and TRBJ2-5; 13 bases are a match to TRBD2. Germline assignment: CDR1 LGHNA and CDR2 YSLEER. V lost 5 bases to trimming and J lost 2 bases; unmatched junction nucleotides: 5. The CDR3 spans 16 residues. Written as DNA, the CDR3 is TGCGCCAGCAGCAAGGGACTAGCGGGAAGTCAAGAGACCCAGTACTTC. Its protein is CASSKGLAGSQETQYF.

The chain combines TRBV11-1 with TRBJ2-5; 12 positions agree with TRBD2. This CDR3 spans 16 amino acids. The trim removed 5 bases at V and 1 base at J, leaving 5 bases unmatched. The germline V gene encodes CDR1 SGHAT and CDR2 FQDESV (reference sequence). CDR3 sequence reads: CASSPGLAGPQETQYF. Here the CDR3 DNA reads TGTGCCAGCAGCCCGGGACTAGCGGGCCCCCAAGAGACCCAGTACTTC.